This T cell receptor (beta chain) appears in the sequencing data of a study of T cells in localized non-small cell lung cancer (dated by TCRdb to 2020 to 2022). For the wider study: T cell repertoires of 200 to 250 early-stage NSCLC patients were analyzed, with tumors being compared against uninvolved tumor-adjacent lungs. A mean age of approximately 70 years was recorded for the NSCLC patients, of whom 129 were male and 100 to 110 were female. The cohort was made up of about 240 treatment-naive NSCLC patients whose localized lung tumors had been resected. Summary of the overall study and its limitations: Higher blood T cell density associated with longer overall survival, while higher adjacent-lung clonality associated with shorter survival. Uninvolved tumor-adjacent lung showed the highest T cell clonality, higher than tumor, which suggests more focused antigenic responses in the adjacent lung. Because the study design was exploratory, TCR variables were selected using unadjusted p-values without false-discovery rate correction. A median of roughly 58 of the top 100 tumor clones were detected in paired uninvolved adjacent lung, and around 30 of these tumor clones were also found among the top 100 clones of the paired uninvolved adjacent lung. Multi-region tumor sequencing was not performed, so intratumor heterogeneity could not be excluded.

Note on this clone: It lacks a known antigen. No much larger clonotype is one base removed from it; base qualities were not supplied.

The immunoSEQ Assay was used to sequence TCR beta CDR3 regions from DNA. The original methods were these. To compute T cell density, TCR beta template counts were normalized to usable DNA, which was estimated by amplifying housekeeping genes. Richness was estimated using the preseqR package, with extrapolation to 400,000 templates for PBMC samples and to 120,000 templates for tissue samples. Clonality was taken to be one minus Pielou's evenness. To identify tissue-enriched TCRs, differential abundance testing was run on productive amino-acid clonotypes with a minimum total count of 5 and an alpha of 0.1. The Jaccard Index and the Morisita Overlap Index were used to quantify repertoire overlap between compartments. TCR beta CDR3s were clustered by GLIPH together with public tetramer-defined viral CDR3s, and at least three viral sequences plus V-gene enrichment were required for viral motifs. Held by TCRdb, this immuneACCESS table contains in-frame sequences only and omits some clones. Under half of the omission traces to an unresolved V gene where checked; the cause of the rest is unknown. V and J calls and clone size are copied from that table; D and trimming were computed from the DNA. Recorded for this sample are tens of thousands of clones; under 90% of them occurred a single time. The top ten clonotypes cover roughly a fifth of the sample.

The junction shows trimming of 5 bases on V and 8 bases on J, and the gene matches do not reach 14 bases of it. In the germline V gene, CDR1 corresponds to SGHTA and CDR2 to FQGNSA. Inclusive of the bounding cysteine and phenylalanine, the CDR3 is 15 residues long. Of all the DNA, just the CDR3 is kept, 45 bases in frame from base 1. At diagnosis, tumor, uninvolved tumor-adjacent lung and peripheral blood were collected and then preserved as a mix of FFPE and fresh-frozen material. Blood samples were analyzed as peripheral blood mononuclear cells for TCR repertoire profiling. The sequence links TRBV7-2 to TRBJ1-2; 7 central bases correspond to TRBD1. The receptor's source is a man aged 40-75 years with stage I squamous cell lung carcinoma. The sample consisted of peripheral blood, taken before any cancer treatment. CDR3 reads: CASSPIRQGESGYTF. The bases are TGTGCCAGCAGCCCAATCCGACAGGGCGAAAGCGGCTACACCTTC.